This TCR beta chain was sequenced in a study of blood T cell repertoires in COVID-19 (dated by TCRdb to the early 2020s). Study-wide context: The collaborator samples originated in the United States, Italy and Spain and spanned the acute and convalescent phases of COVID-19. The prospective study material was composed of cDNA or gDNA derived from T cells, B-cell-depleted T cells, or PBMCs. Deeply sampled blood TCRbeta repertoires from subjects exposed to, actively infected with, or recovered from COVID-19 were included in the dataset. The repertoires were released in a freely available public database meant as a resource for research on the immune response to SARS-CoV-2. Samples came from the ongoing ImmuneRACE study (first 160 participants) plus 1,254 subjects from 6 global collaborators. A de-identified subject ID, COVID-19 status, age in years and sex were almost always included in the sample metadata. Where available, HLA class I and class II types were taken from metadata supplied by the sample provider and were not determined by assay-based typing. Overall results and qualifications from the work: How much clinical and demographic metadata was included differed by source and by participant, and the metadata was provided uncurated.

The cysteine opens and the phenylalanine closes a CDR3 of 17 amino acids. The CDR3 DNA has 51 bases and is translated from base 1. Trimming removed 0 bases from V and 3 bases from J; the gene matches leave 6 bases unexplained. Via the germline V gene, CDR1 is SGHRS and CDR2 YFSETQ. With respect to this clone: No cognate antigen has been identified for it. Per-base qualities were not stored, and no clone one base away is much larger.

TCRbeta CDR3 regions were amplified from genomic DNA by means of the immunoSEQ Assay, a bias-controlled multiplex PCR. Per the original workflow: The number of nucleated cells in each sample was estimated from the amplification of reference gene primers within the assay. Sequence reads were collapsed and filtered to measure the absolute abundance of every unique TCRbeta CDR3 rearrangement. Productive Simpson clonality was computed per sample as the square root of Simpson's diversity index over productive rearrangements. TCRdb retrieved this table from immuneACCESS and kept in-frame rearrangements only. Not all clones are present; in checked studies, unresolved V genes account for under half, and no reason is known for the remainder. The DNA was the basis for D and trimming; V, J and clone size are from that table. The sample data list about 70,000 clones, and around 81% of these were observed just once. Roughly 22% of the sample comes from the top ten.

The collaborating institutions used their own protocols to collect whole blood in K2EDTA tubes. For TCRbeta analysis, collaborators shipped samples as frozen whole blood, isolated PBMCs, or DNA extracted from either of those sample types. This receptor chain uses TRBV5-1 and TRBJ2-1; TRBD2 lines up with 10 middle nucleotides. The clonotype comes from a woman in her sixties or seventies with acute or convalescent COVID-19. The specimen sequenced was peripheral blood. Read as DNA, the sequence is TGCGCCAGCAGCTTGGGGGGAACTAGCGGGAACTACAATGAGCAGTTCTTC. Its protein reads: CASSLGGTSGNYNEQFF.